Many counts were recorded for the clone carrying this T cell receptor beta chain. Antigen specificity is unknown. Germline CDR1 is SEHNR and CDR2 is FQNEAQ (reference sequence). The CDR3 has 16 residues. The V gene lost 1 base and the J gene lost 1 base, with 13 bases spanning the gap. The CDR3 regions of TCR beta were amplified from RNA transcripts. First-round RT-PCR of the TCR CDR3 relied on the HTBI primer set. TCRdb itself ran the multiplex PCR reads through MiXCR, one entry per CDR3 protein. The data contain more than 300,000 distinct CDR3 sequences, about 18% of them singletons. Newly diagnosed hyperthyroidism patients aged 18 to 65 years had disease lasting under 2 months. Uncontrolled infection, other autoimmune disease, pregnancy or lactation disqualified patients from enrolment. Sample collection date corresponds to first hyperthyroidism diagnosis, prior to any ophthalmopathy symptoms. This entry comes from a study of T cells in Graves' hyperthyroidism and ophthalmopathy.

General study points: Appearing also in blood were most of the thyroid clonotypes expanded above 0.001.

The chain has TRBV7-9 and TRBJ1-2; maybe TRBD1 (5 bases). The sequence came from a woman aged 30 to 39 with Graves' hyperthyroidism that later progressed to Graves' ophthalmopathy. The sequenced sample consisted of blood. CDR3 DNA sequence: TGTGCCAGCAGCTTAGGCGGGGACCGTCTTAACTATGGCTACACCTTC. It is translated as CASSLGGDRLNYGYTF.